The clone carrying this TCR beta chain has a count of ten or more. Antigen: not known. The data stem from a study of T cell responses to AZD1222 COVID-19 vaccine. TCRdb's table, derived via immunoSEQ multiplex PCR, lists solely in-frame clones and lacks some. The sample yields 58,000 or so clones, roughly 89% seen once. Study-wide findings and caveats: Only a handful of people who got AZD1222 tested seropositive at baseline.

From germline, CDR1 is MGHRA and CDR2 YSYEKL. V was pared by 0 bases and J by 0 bases, with 13 bases between. This CDR3 is 17 amino acids long. The receptor comes from an adult in good health. This specimen consisted of peripheral blood, obtained on day 0 of AZD1222 vaccination. The genes are TRBV4-1 and TRBJ2-3; D tentatively fits TRBD1 or TRBD2 (5 bases each). In DNA, the CDR3 is TGCGCCAGCAGCCAAGATGGGACGGGGATTAGCACAGATACGCAGTATTTT. Its translation is CASSQDGTGISTDTQYF.